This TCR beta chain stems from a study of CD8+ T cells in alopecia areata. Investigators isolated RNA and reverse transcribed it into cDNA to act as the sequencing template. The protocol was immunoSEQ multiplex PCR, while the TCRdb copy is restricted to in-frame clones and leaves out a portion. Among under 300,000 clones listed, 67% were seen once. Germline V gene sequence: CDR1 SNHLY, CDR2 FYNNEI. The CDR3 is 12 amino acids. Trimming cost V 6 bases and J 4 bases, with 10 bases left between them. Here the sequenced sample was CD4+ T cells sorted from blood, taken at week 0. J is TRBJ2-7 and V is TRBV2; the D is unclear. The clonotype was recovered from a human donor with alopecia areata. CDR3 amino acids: CASRGPGYEQYF. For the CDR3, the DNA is TGTGCCAGCAGAGGGCCTGGGTACGAGCAGTACTTC.